This TCR beta chain originates from a study of blood T cell repertoires in COVID-19. The age range of participants was 18 to 89 years, with residence in under 25 US areas. Looked up from germline, CDR1 is MNHEY and CDR2 is SMNVEV (reference sequence). V lost 3 bases and J lost 4; bases outside the gene matches: 5. The CDR3 extends over 14 amino acids. Repertoires were generated with immunoSEQ multiplex PCR, while TCRdb's copy carries only in-frame clones and drops some. The repertoire holds around 250,000 clones, roughly nine tenths seen once, with 1.2% in the top ten. The chain carries TRBV27 and TRBJ1-2, with TRBD1 identical over 7 bases. Specimen: PBMCs or T cells enriched from blood (not recorded which). The source of this sequence is a human donor in a cohort exposed to, infected with or recovered from COVID-19 (not recorded which). The donor label of this sample is uncertain. CDR3 sequence reads: CASSFRGQSYGYTF. The CDR3 DNA is TGTGCCAGCAGTTTTCGGGGACAGAGCTATGGCTACACCTTC.